This T cell receptor (beta chain) was obtained from a study of blood T cell repertoires in COVID-19 (dated by TCRdb to about 2020). Broadly, across the study: Collaborator samples came from the United States, Italy and Spain and covered acute and convalescent phases of COVID-19. The material from the prospective study consisted of cDNA or gDNA derived from T cells, B-cell-depleted T cells, or PBMCs. The dataset comprised deeply sampled blood TCRbeta repertoires from subjects exposed to, actively infected with, or recovered from COVID-19. The repertoires were released in a freely available public database meant as a resource for research on the immune response to SARS-CoV-2. Samples came from the ongoing ImmuneRACE study (first 160 participants) plus 1,254 subjects from 6 global collaborators. The sample metadata nearly always contained a de-identified subject ID, COVID-19 status, age in years and sex. Where HLA class I and class II types were available, the types were taken from metadata supplied by the sample provider, not from assay-based typing. The research as a whole found: How much clinical and demographic metadata was included differed by source and by participant, and the metadata was provided uncurated.

TCRbeta CDR3 regions were amplified from genomic DNA by means of the immunoSEQ Assay, a bias-controlled multiplex PCR. Per the authors' processing: Nucleated cell counts per sample were estimated from amplification of reference gene primers within the assay. Sequence reads were collapsed and filtered to measure the absolute abundance of every unique TCRbeta CDR3 rearrangement. For each sample, productive Simpson clonality was calculated by taking the square root of Simpson's diversity index across productive rearrangements. TCRdb provides this immuneACCESS table in a form limited to in-frame rearrangements. Some clones are lacking; in checked studies, under half of them reflect an unresolved V gene, and why the rest are absent is not known. The DNA gave D and trimming, while V, J and clone size come from that table. A total of 150,000 to 180,000 clones appear in this sample, nearly 80% of them only once. Roughly 1.5% of the sample comes from the top ten.

The collaborating institutions used their own protocols to collect whole blood in K2EDTA tubes. For TCRbeta analysis, collaborators shipped samples as frozen whole blood, isolated PBMCs, or DNA extracted from either of those sample types. This clone was picked up a small number of times. Its antigen is not yet known. No much larger clonotype is one base removed from it; base qualities were not supplied. This receptor was identified in a man older than 75 with acute or convalescent COVID-19. Sequenced input: peripheral blood.

The DNA reads as follows: TGTGCCAGCAGCTTTGCGGGCCCCCGGACGGGTTCACCCCTCCACTTT. It encodes CASSFAGPRTGSPLHF. The receptor chain draws on TRBV5-4 and TRBJ1-6; the D gene assignment is ambiguous. Cut back by 2 bases and 9 bases, the V and J ends lie 18 bases apart. According to the germline V gene (reference sequence), CDR1 reads SGHNT and CDR2 reads YYREEE. The CDR3 holds 16 amino acids from the cysteine to the phenylalanine. Just the 48-base CDR3 DNA is kept, in frame starting at base 1.